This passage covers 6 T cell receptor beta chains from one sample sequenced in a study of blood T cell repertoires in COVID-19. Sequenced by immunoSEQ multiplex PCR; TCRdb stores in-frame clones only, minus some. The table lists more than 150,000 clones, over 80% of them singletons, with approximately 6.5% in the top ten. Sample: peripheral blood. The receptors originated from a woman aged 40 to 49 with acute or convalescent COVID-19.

The CDR3 region is CASSLSNRPPGIEKLFF. The CDR3 region has the DNA TGTGCCAGCAGTTTATCCAACAGACCACCGGGGATTGAAAAACTGTTTTTT. This chain connects TRBV27 to TRBJ1-4, with no clear D. Between the trimmed V and J ends, which lost 0 bases and 7 bases, there was a span of 18 bases. CDR3 length equals 17 residues. Germline CDR1 MNHEY, CDR2 SMNVEV (reference sequence).

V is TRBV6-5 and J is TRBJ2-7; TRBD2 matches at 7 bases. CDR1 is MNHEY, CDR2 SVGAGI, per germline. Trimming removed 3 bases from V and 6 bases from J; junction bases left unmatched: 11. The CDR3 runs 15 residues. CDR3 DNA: TGTGCCAGCAGTTATACCGGACTAGTCTTTTCCGAGCAGTACTTC. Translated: CASSYTGLVFSEQYF.

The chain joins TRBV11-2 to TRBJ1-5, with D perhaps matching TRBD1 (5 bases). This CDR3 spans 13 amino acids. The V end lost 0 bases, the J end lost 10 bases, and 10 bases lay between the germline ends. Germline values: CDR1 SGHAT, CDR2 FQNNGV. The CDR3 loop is CASSLDRGDPQHF. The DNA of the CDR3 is TGTGCCAGCAGCTTAGATAGGGGCGATCCCCAGCATTTT. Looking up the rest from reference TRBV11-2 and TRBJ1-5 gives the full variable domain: EAGVAQSPRYKIIEKRQSVAFWCNPISGHATLYWYQQILGQGPKLLIQFQNNGVVDDSQLPKDRFSAERLKGVDSTLKIQPAKLEDSAVYLCASSLDRGDPQHFGDGTRLSIL.

The CDR3 protein is CASSPLQYSGISGNTIYF. Here the CDR3 DNA reads TGTGCCAGCTCACCCCTTCAGTACAGTGGAATCTCTGGAAACACCATATATTTT. The chain recombines TRBV18 with TRBJ1-3; D uncertain. V lost 3 bases, J lost 0 bases, and 18 bases lay in between. CDR1 and CDR2 (germline): KGHSH, LQKENI. The CDR3 extends over 18 amino acids.

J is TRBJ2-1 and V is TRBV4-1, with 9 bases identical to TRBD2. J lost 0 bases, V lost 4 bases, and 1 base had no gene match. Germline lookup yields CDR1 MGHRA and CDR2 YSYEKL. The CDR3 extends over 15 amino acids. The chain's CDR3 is CASSLLAGSYNEQFF. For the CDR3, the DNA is TGCGCCAGCAGCCTACTAGCGGGCTCCTACAATGAGCAGTTCTTC.

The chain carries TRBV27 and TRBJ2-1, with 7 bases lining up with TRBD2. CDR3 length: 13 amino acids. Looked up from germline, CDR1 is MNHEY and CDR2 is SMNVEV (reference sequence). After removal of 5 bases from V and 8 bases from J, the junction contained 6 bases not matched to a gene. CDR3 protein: CASSVQRGYEQFF. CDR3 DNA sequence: TGTGCCAGCAGTGTCCAGCGGGGCTATGAGCAGTTCTTC.